The 28 T cell receptor beta chains presented below share a single source sample, sequenced in a study of CD8 T cells in ankylosing spondylitis. No antigens are known for them. General study results and limits: It appeared that ankylosing spondylitis blood was characterized by a TCR beta motif of roughly 8 highly homologous variants.

TCRdb re-called the 5' RACE reads through MiXCR, storing one row per CDR3 protein. The repertoire has about 540,000 distinct CDR3 sequences, approximately 11% of them found once; the top ten carry about 6.8%. The sample was blood, either unsorted or a sorted T cell fraction (not recorded which). These receptors were collected from a male donor with ankylosing spondylitis.

V usage is TRBV4-1 and J usage is TRBJ1-1, with D unclear. The V end was cut by 1 base, the J end by 5 bases, with 14 bases between. The CDR3 has 15 amino acids. The V gene's germline CDR1 is MGHRA and CDR2 YSYEKL. The CDR3 protein is CASSQASGVGTEAFF. The CDR3 DNA sequence: TGCGCCAGCAGCCAAGCATCGGGCGTCGGGACTGAAGCTTTCTTT.

The rearrangement uses TRBV20-1 and TRBJ1-4; unclear D gene. Trimming cost V 3 bases and J 7 bases, with 12 bases left between them. The CDR3 covers 13 residues. CDR1 and CDR2 from the germline V gene are DFQATT and SNEGSKA (reference sequence). The CDR3: CSASGGRTEKLFF. The CDR3 DNA reads as TGCAGTGCTAGTGGCGGAAGGACTGAAAAACTGTTTTTT.

In its sample, this clonotype was seen many times. The chain combines TRBV29-1 with TRBJ2-3; D uncertain. Trimming cost V 6 bases and J 11 bases, with 15 bases left between them. Germline assignment: CDR1 SQVTM and CDR2 ANQGSEA. CDR3 length: 11 residues. The CDR3, as DNA: TGCAGCGTAATTTTTTCAGATGTGCAGTATTTT. This sequence encodes CSVIFSDVQYF.

The sample holds many counts of this clonotype. The rearrangement links TRBV5-1 to TRBJ2-3, with 7 bases matching TRBD1. Germline trimming cut 4 bases from V and 0 bases from J; bases unmatched to any gene: 2. Germline V CDR1 and CDR2: SGHRS, YFSETQ. This CDR3 is 14 amino acids long. The CDR3 sequence: CASSPGGSTDTQYF. CDR3 bases: TGCGCCAGCAGCCCAGGGGGAAGCACAGATACGCAGTATTTT.

In this sample, this clonotype turned up a few times. V and J are TRBV20-1 and TRBJ1-5; no firm D call. There are 14 residues in the CDR3. With 6 bases removed from V and 6 bases from J, the gap between germline ends came to 18 bases. Germline values: CDR1 DFQATT, CDR2 SNEGSKA (reference sequence). In nucleotides, the CDR3 is TGCAGTGCGCAGGTGGGAGGGCCCGGTCAGCCCCAGCATTTT. This codes for CSAQVGGPGQPQHF.

This clonotype was counted many times. This chain connects TRBV6-5 to TRBJ1-1, with D unclear. CDR1 is MNHEY and CDR2 is SVGAGI in the germline V gene. The length of the CDR3 is 14 residues. The V end lost 2 bases, the J end lost 2 bases, and 9 bases lay between the germline ends. CDR3 residues: CASSYRAGNTEAFF. The CDR3 nucleotides read TGTGCCAGCAGTTACCGGGCAGGCAACACTGAAGCTTTCTTT.

The genes are TRBV20-1 and TRBJ1-2; no reliable D call. Per the germline V gene, CDR1 is DFQATT and CDR2 is SNEGSKA (reference sequence). This CDR3 has 12 amino acids. V gave up 3 bases and J gave up 7 bases, with 12 bases separating them. The DNA for the CDR3 is TGCAGTGCTAGGCCTCTAGGAGGTGGCTACACCTTC. Protein sequence: CSARPLGGGYTF.

This clonotype was counted at least ten times. The chain combines TRBV24-1 with TRBJ2-1; 14 positions agree with TRBD2. The germline V gene has CDR1 KGHDR and CDR2 SFDVKD. V gave up 2 bases and J gave up 8 bases; unmatched junction bases: 4. CDR3 length: 16 amino acids. CDR3 sequence reads: CATSDYGTSGSHEQFF. The CDR3 DNA reads TGTGCCACCAGTGATTACGGGACTAGCGGGAGTCATGAGCAGTTCTTC.

This clonotype was seen a handful of times. DNA of the CDR3: TGTGCCAGCAGCTACGGAGCCACTGAAGCTTTCTTT. It codes for CASSYGATEAFF. J is TRBJ1-1 and V is TRBV7-9; D remains ambiguous. There are 12 residues in the CDR3. The V end was cut by 4 bases, the J end by 4 bases, with 7 bases between. Germline-derived CDR1 and CDR2 are SEHNR and FQNEAQ (reference sequence). Full variable domain (missing parts from reference TRBV7-9 and TRBJ1-1): DTGVSQNPRHKITKRGQNVTFRCDPISEHNRLYWYRQTLGQGPEFLTYFQNEAQLEKSRLLSDRFSAERPKGSFSTLEIQRTEQGDSAMYLCASSYGATEAFFGQGTRLTVV.

This sequence joins TRBV15 and TRBJ2-1; TRBD2 aligns across 7 bases. CDR1 and CDR2 from the germline V gene are LNHNV and YYDKDF (reference sequence). The CDR3 consists of 15 residues. The V segment lost 6 bases and the J segment 3 bases; nucleotides outside the gene matches: 8. CDR3 nucleotides: TGTGCCACCAGAAGCCTCAAGCGGGGCTACAATGAGCAGTTCTTC. Residues: CATRSLKRGYNEQFF.

The rearrangement uses TRBV2 and TRBJ2-3; TRBD2 aligns across 13 bases. CDR1 is SNHLY and CDR2 is FYNNEI in the germline V gene. Unmatched junction bases numbered 5, after V lost 6 bases and J lost 2 bases. This CDR3 has 16 amino acids. The DNA of the CDR3 is TGTGCCAGCAGCGGAGGGACTAGCGGGATCACAGATACGCAGTATTTT. Translated: CASSGGTSGITDTQYF.

This clonotype was seen a handful of times. The V call is TRBV30, the J call TRBJ1-3, with TRBD1 matching 9 bases. The CDR3 spans 15 residues. J was trimmed by 0 bases and V by 5 bases; bases with no gene match: 5. Germline CDR1 and CDR2: GTSNPN and SVGIG (reference sequence). CDR3 nucleotide sequence: TGTGCCTGGCGGGGACAGGGAAACTCTGGAAACACCATATATTTT. Amino acids: CAWRGQGNSGNTIYF.

Ten or more counts support this clonotype. The CDR3 sequence: CASSRGASYEQYV. The CDR3 DNA follows: TGTGCCAGCAGCCGAGGCGCATCCTACGAGCAGTACGTC. The chain uses TRBV6-2 or TRBV6-3 and TRBJ2-7; D is unresolved. The germline gives CDR1 MNHEY, CDR2 SVGEGT. V was trimmed by 6 bases and J by 1 base, leaving 10 bases between them. The CDR3 has 13 residues.

V gene TRBV20-1 combines with J gene TRBJ1-6; possibly TRBD1 for D (6 bases). The CDR3 spans 16 residues. The germline gives CDR1 DFQATT, CDR2 SNEGSKA (reference sequence). V lost 6 bases, J lost 1 base, and 16 bases lay in between. In nucleotides, the CDR3 is TGCAGTGCCGGAAGGGCAGGGGTGTCCTATAATTCACCCCTCCACTTT. Its translation is CSAGRAGVSYNSPLHF.

V is TRBV25-1 and J is TRBJ2-7; a weak D match, TRBD1 (6 bases). V lost 0 bases, J lost 3 bases, and 9 bases lay in between. From germline, CDR1 is MGHDK and CDR2 SYGVNS. The CDR3 has 14 amino acids. CDR3 sequence (DNA): TGTGCCAGCAGTGAATATGGCAGGGGCTACGAGCAGTACTTC. Protein product: CASSEYGRGYEQYF.

Concerning this clonotype itself: A much larger clone differs by one base, so this may be a read error. The chain has TRBV25-1 and TRBJ2-5; 10 bases agree with TRBD2. CDR3 length equals 14 residues. CDR1 is MGHDK and CDR2 is SYGVNS in the germline V gene. CDR3 DNA: TGTTCCAGCACCGGACTAGCGGTACAAGAGACCCAGTACTTC. Its protein is CSSTGLAVQETQYF.

The rearrangement joins TRBV14 to TRBJ2-1, with D perhaps TRBD2 (5 bases). Trimming removed 9 bases from V and 10 bases from J, with 25 bases in between. CDR3 size: 15 residues. Looked up from germline, CDR1 is SGHDN and CDR2 is FVKESK. Here the CDR3 reads CARTRGLPGRREQFF. CDR3 bases: TGTGCCAGGACCCGGGGTCTCCCGGGCCGGCGGGAGCAGTTCTTC.

The J gene is TRBJ2-3, the V gene TRBV19; 9 nucleotides match TRBD1. With V trimmed by 0 bases and J by 6 bases, 7 bases remained unmatched. The CDR3 runs to 16 residues. Germline-derived CDR1 and CDR2 are LNHDA and SQIVND (reference sequence). The CDR3 sequence: CASSIESDRGTDTQYF. The CDR3 coding sequence is TGTGCCAGTAGTATAGAGAGTGACAGGGGGACGGATACGCAGTATTTT.

The chain uses TRBV2 and TRBJ2-5; unclear D gene. CDR1 is SNHLY, CDR2 FYNNEI, per germline. This CDR3 is built from 13 residues. Trimming took off 3 bases at V and 5 bases at J, with 10 bases between the two ends. CDR3 amino acids: CASSDGVGETQYF. The CDR3 region has the DNA TGTGCCAGCAGTGATGGGGTGGGGGAGACCCAGTACTTC. The full variable domain, with the rest looked up from reference TRBV2 and TRBJ2-5, is EPEVTQTPSHQVTQMGQEVILRCVPISNHLYFYWYRQILGQKVEFLVSFYNNEISEKSEIFDDQFSVERPDGSNFTLKIRSTKLEDSAMYFCASSDGVGETQYFGPGTRLLVL.

This clonotype was seen at least ten times. The V and J genes are TRBV11-2 and TRBJ2-1; D may be TRBD1 (6 bases). Trimming took off 3 bases at V and 11 bases at J, with 14 bases between the two ends. The CDR3 totals 13 residues. Germline lookup yields CDR1 SGHAT and CDR2 FQNNGV. CDR3 coding DNA: TGTGCCAGCAGCTTCCTAGGGGGACGGAAGCAGTTCTTC. It translates to CASSFLGGRKQFF.

This clonotype was recorded a few times. The chain couples TRBV29-1 to TRBJ2-3; 7 bases fit TRBD2. CDR1 is SQVTM and CDR2 is ANQGSEA in the germline V gene. With V trimmed by 3 bases and J by 6 bases, 6 bases remained unmatched. This CDR3 region has 13 residues. CDR3 in amino acids: CSVEPGGWDTQYF. Written as DNA, the CDR3 is TGCAGCGTTGAGCCGGGAGGATGGGATACGCAGTATTTT.

J is TRBJ1-1 and V is TRBV6-1; 8 bases are shared with TRBD1. Trimming removed 4 bases from V and 8 bases from J; junction bases left unmatched: 3. CDR1 and CDR2 from the germline V gene are MNHNS and SASEGT. The CDR3 is 12 residues long. For the CDR3, the DNA is TGTGCCAGCAGTGGATGGGACAGGGAAGCTTTCTTT. The encoded protein is CASSGWDREAFF.

The chain carries TRBV5-6 and TRBJ2-7, with unresolved D. V gave up 1 base and J gave up 5 bases, with 13 bases separating them. Germline V gene data show CDR1 as SGHDT and CDR2 as YYEEEE. The CDR3 runs 14 residues. The CDR3 sequence: CASSLPPRGHEQYF. The CDR3 bases are TGTGCCAGCAGCTTGCCGCCTAGAGGACACGAGCAGTACTTC.

This clonotype was recorded many times. The rearrangement uses TRBV12-3 or TRBV12-4 and TRBJ2-1; maybe TRBD2 (5 bases). Trimming pared 6 bases from V and 0 bases from J, leaving 15 bases between. The CDR3 has 16 residues. The CDR3 protein is CASSPSGPLSYNEQFF. The CDR3 nucleotides read TGTGCCAGCAGCCCCAGCGGCCCCCTCTCCTACAATGAGCAGTTCTTC.

This clonotype was counted ten times or more. This chain links TRBV4-1 with TRBJ2-2; TRBD1 matches 7 bases. Germline V lookup: CDR1 MGHRA, CDR2 YSYEKL. This CDR3 has 16 amino acids. The V gene end was trimmed by 0 bases and the J gene end by 2 bases; junction bases not matched to a gene: 3. Written as DNA, the CDR3 is TGCGCCAGCAGCCAAGAAAGGGGGCTAAACACCGGGGAGCTGTTTTTT. This encodes CASSQERGLNTGELFF.

This clonotype was found a few times. The chain couples TRBV2 to TRBJ2-1, with D tentatively TRBD1 (6 bases). Trimming removed 6 bases at V and 9 bases at J, with 15 bases between. The CDR3 is 13 amino acids. Germline lookup yields CDR1 SNHLY and CDR2 FYNNEI. The CDR3 is CASRQQQGIEQFF. Here the CDR3 DNA reads TGTGCCAGCAGGCAACAACAGGGCATTGAGCAGTTCTTC.

The rearrangement joins TRBV11-2 to TRBJ2-3; weak D call: TRBD2 (5 bases). The CDR3 totals 20 residues. The V end was cut by 4 bases, the J end by 3 bases, with 29 bases between. Per the germline V gene, CDR1 is SGHAT and CDR2 is FQNNGV. The CDR3 here is CASSSRSATPLLGETDTQYF. CDR3 in DNA: TGTGCCAGCAGCTCGCGTAGCGCTACACCCCTCCTCGGTGAGACAGATACGCAGTATTTT.

The rearrangement links TRBV5-1 to TRBJ2-7; 10 bases match TRBD2. V shed 4 bases and J 3 bases; nucleotides not matched to a gene: 4. The CDR3 contains 14 residues. Looked up from germline, CDR1 is SGHRS and CDR2 is YFSETQ. The CDR3 region is CASSLSGRHYEQYF. The CDR3 nucleotides read TGCGCCAGCAGCCTTAGCGGGAGGCACTACGAGCAGTACTTC.